This T cell receptor beta chain was identified in a study of T cells after yellow fever vaccination. Germline CDR1 and CDR2: DFQATT and SNEGSKA (reference sequence). The CDR3 is 17 amino acids. Study findings and constraints: Subsequent booster samples again held most clones from primary vaccination (96% CD4, about 90% CD8).

This clonotype turned up a few times. Its specificity is unknown. The germline gene is not matched at one end of the junction; a read error may be the cause. MiXCR was run by TCRdb on the 5' RACE reads, yielding one entry per CDR3 protein. The profile shows 250,000 or so distinct CDR3 sequences, 6.9% of them singletons. The clonotype comes from a man aged 25 to 45 who received the YFV17D yellow fever vaccine. This chain links TRBV20-1 with TRBJ2-1; D perhaps matches TRBD1 (6 bases). The source material was CD4+ T cells sorted from PBMCs, sampled 15 days after the yellow fever booster vaccination. The DNA of the CDR3 is TGCTGTGCTAGTCAGGGGCGGTTACAAATGCTCTACAATGAGCAGTTCTTC. Amino acids: CCASQGRLQMLYNEQFF.